The rows below give T cell receptor beta chains drawn from one sample of a study of cytomegalovirus exposure and HLA in healthy donors. Clones were read by immunoSEQ multiplex PCR, and TCRdb kept only the in-frame ones, dropping some. This repertoire shows about 82,000 clones, around three quarters found once; its top ten account for 8.2%. The sequencing input was PBMCs. These TCRs come from a man in his 60s in good health and CMV-seronegative. The CDR3 runs from the conserved cysteine through the conserved F or W. D genes are given only for firm matches. A clone size is listed for some rows: how often the clone was seen (once, few, many), or a class if it is expanded.

.,TRBJ2-5,TRBV5-6,TRBD1,CASSYGTGVSGETQYF,TGTGCCAGCAGCTATGGGACAGGGGTGAGTGGAGAGACCCAGTACTTC
.,TRBJ2-1,TRBV4-1,TRBD2,CASSQETSGRANEQFF,TGCGCCAGCAGCCAAGAAACTAGCGGGAGGGCTAATGAGCAGTTCTTC
.,TRBJ2-7,TRBV5-1,TRBD2,CASSLGSGTSGDEQYF,TGCGCCAGCAGCTTGGGGTCTGGGACTAGCGGGGACGAGCAGTACTTC
.,TRBJ2-3,TRBV5-4,TRBD2,CASSLVTSGMNTQYF,TGTGCCAGCAGCTTGGTTACTAGCGGTATGAATACGCAGTATTTT
.,TRBJ2-5,TRBV18,.,CASSATGEGETQYF,TGTGCCAGCTCGGCGACAGGGGAGGGAGAGACCCAGTACTTC
.,TRBJ1-4,TRBV27,.,CASTQRGGNEKLFF,TGTGCCAGCACCCAAAGGGGGGGAAATGAAAAACTGTTTTTT
.,TRBJ2-3,TRBV2,TRBD2,CASSEGGGLPDTQYF,TGTGCCAGCAGTGAAGGGGGGGGACTCCCAGATACGCAGTATTTT
.,TRBJ1-5,TRBV14,TRBD1,CASSQEDRGSYQPQHF,TGTGCCAGCAGCCAAGAGGACAGGGGGTCCTATCAGCCCCAGCATTTT
.,TRBJ1-5,TRBV28,TRBD1,CASSLPTGGGNQPQHF,TGTGCCAGCAGTTTACCTACAGGGGGAGGCAATCAGCCCCAGCATTTT
.,TRBJ2-5,TRBV2,TRBD2,CASRQRGGQETQYF,TGTGCCAGCAGGCAGCGGGGGGGCCAAGAGACCCAGTACTTC
few,TRBJ2-7,TRBV11-2,.,CASSLLQGAEQYF,TGTGCCAGCAGCCTCTTGCAGGGTGCCGAGCAGTACTTC
.,TRBJ2-7,TRBV2,TRBD2,CASNLGLAGNEQYF,TGTGCCAGCAATTTGGGTCTAGCGGGAAACGAGCAGTACTTC
.,TRBJ2-5,TRBV5-4,.,CASSPEWGGGETQYF,TGTGCCAGCAGCCCGGAGTGGGGAGGAGGCGAGACCCAGTACTTC
.,TRBJ1-1,TRBV5-5,.,CASSHKPTGLDTEAFF,TGTGCCAGCAGCCACAAACCGACAGGCCTGGACACTGAAGCTTTCTTT
once,TRBJ2-1,TRBV5-1,TRBD2,CASSPIRPGLAGLEEQFF,TGCGCCAGCAGCCCGATTAGGCCGGGACTAGCGGGGCTGGAGGAGCAGTTCTTC
.,TRBJ2-1,TRBV7-9,.,CASSPGGDEQFF,TGTGCCAGCAGCCCCGGAGGGGATGAGCAGTTCTTC
.,TRBJ2-3,TRBV25-1,.,CASTRTGSTDTQYF,TGTGCCAGCACCCGTACAGGGAGCACAGATACGCAGTATTTT
once,TRBJ2-1,TRBV19,TRBD2,CASLGGPGEQFF,TGTGCCAGCTTGGGAGGGCCTGGTGAGCAGTTCTTC
once,TRBJ1-5,TRBV12-1,.,CASRGTGDQPQHF,TGTGCCAGCAGGGGGACAGGGGATCAGCCCCAGCATTTT
.,TRBJ1-4,TRBV10-2,.,CASSERRTNEKLFF,TGCGCCAGCAGTGAGCGGAGAACTAATGAAAAACTGTTTTTT
.,TRBJ1-5,TRBV6-6,.,CASSYSGGSGPQHF,TGTGCCAGCAGTTACTCTGGGGGGTCGGGGCCCCAGCATTTT
once,TRBJ1-3,TRBV29-1,TRBD1,CSVGQGAGNTIYF,TGCAGCGTGGGACAGGGGGCGGGAAACACCATATATTTT
.,TRBJ1-1,TRBV19,TRBD1,CASSIRGQRDTEAFF,TGTGCCAGTAGTATAAGGGGGCAGCGGGACACTGAAGCTTTCTTT
.,TRBJ1-5,TRBV10-2,.,CASVSNPGQPQHF,TGCGCCAGCGTCTCTAACCCGGGTCAGCCCCAGCATTTT
.,TRBJ2-5,TRBV5-4,.,CASSLQHSQETQYF,TGTGCCAGCAGCTTGCAGCACAGCCAAGAGACCCAGTACTTC
.,TRBJ1-6,TRBV27,.,CASSSTGTVVSPLHF,TGTGCCAGCAGTTCCACAGGGACGGTAGTTTCACCCCTCCACTTT
.,TRBJ2-3,TRBV30,TRBD2,CAWSVRSGTTDTQYF,TGTGCCTGGAGTGTACGTAGCGGGACCACAGATACGCAGTATTTT